This T cell receptor (beta chain) was sequenced during a study of cytomegalovirus exposure and HLA in healthy donors. Notes on the study in general: A later analysis appeared to link common viral pathogens to several of the most significant clusters. Cytomegalovirus-associated status was assigned to 164 TCR beta chains. V- and J-gene trimming of TCR beta was linked (in a later analysis) to a missense DCLRE1C variant.

With respect to this clone: The antigen is undetermined.

This PCR relied on a set of 60 Vbeta primers and 13 Jbeta primers. TCRdb's table, derived via immunoSEQ multiplex PCR, lists solely in-frame clones and lacks some. This table holds around 160,000 clones, approximately 71% found once. The receptor was isolated from a male donor in good health and CMV-seronegative. Sample: PBMCs.

The CDR3 reads CASSRTVRDTQYF. The CDR3 region has the DNA TGTGCCAGCTCACGAACAGTACGAGATACGCAGTATTTT. V gene TRBV18 combines with J gene TRBJ2-3; D remains unclear. CDR1 is KGHSH and CDR2 is LQKENI in the germline V gene. V was shortened by 4 bases and J by 5 bases, with 10 bases between the two germline ends. The CDR3 loop spans 13 amino acids.